Listed here is a single TCR beta chain. Its antigen remains unidentified. In germline, CDR1 is SQVTM, CDR2 ANQGSEA. V gave up 4 bases and J gave up 2 bases, with 26 bases separating them. The CDR3 extends over 18 amino acids. The data stem from a study of T cell responses to AZD1222 COVID-19 vaccine. The repertoire was sequenced with immunoSEQ multiplex PCR; TCRdb's copy has only in-frame clones and lacks some. This repertoire shows around 110,000 clones, about 90% found once; its top ten account for around 7.2%. Findings of the study overall: The CD4 TCRs associated with vaccination extended across spike and predominated at 160-218 and 743-854. Only after the peak T cell response were repertoires sampled. A mostly white British donor set with more females was recruited, and clonal diversity was possibly underestimated.

This specimen was peripheral blood, taken on day 0 of AZD1222 vaccination. This clonotype was sampled from an adult in good health. V gene TRBV29-1 combines with J gene TRBJ1-2; TRBD1 is a possible D gene (5 bases). DNA for the CDR3: TGCAGCGTTGCTCCTTTTTCGGGCGTGGGGCATCCGAACTATGGCTACACCTTC. Protein product: CSVAPFSGVGHPNYGYTF.